This TCR beta chain was retrieved from a study of T cells after yellow fever vaccination. The wider study: Some fractions had low cell numbers, and these were prepared with SMART-Seq v4 Ultra Low Input. Study results and limitations: Relatively few clonotypes were ones that appeared in both CD4 and CD8 compartments. Researchers report a weaker secondary response that nonetheless peaked faster, day 5 versus 15.

Trimming left V 3 bases short and J 2 bases short, with 17 bases between. Germline V lookup: CDR1 SGHRS, CDR2 YFSETQ. The CDR3 spans 16 residues. This clonotype has just a few counts. Its antigen is undetermined. The study made its TCR cDNA through 5'RACE template switching. That step introduced a universal primer site along with UMIs. One entry per CDR3 protein, called by TCRdb with MiXCR from the 5' RACE reads. Among some 300,000 distinct CDR3 sequences listed, around 3.9% were seen once. This sequence joins TRBV5-1 and TRBJ1-1; D is perhaps TRBD1 (5 bases). This material consisted of PBMCs, taken on the day of the yellow fever booster vaccination. The clonotype was recovered from a man aged 18 to 29 who received the YFV17D yellow fever vaccine. CDR3 protein: CASSSWNGHLNTEAFF. The CDR3 DNA follows: TGCGCCAGCAGCTCTTGGAACGGACACCTAAACACTGAAGCTTTCTTT.